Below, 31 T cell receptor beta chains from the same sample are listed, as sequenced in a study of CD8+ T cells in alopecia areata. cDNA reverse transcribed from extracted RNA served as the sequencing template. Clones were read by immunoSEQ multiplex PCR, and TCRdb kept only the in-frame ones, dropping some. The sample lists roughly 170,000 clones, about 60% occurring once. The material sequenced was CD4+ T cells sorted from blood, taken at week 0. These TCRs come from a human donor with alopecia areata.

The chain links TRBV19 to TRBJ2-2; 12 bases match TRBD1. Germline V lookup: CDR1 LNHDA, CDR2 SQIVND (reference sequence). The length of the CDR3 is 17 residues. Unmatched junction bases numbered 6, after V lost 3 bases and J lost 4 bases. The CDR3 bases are TGTGCCAGTAGTATCCCGGGACAGGGGGCTCGCACCGGGGAGCTGTTTTTT. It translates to CASSIPGQGARTGELFF.

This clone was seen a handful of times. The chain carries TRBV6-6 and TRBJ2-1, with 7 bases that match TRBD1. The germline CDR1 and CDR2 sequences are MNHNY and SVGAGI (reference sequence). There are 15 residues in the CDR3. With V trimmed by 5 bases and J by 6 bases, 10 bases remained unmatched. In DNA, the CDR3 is TGTGCCAGCAGTCGCCCCGGGACAGTGTTCAATGAGCAGTTCTTC. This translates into CASSRPGTVFNEQFF.

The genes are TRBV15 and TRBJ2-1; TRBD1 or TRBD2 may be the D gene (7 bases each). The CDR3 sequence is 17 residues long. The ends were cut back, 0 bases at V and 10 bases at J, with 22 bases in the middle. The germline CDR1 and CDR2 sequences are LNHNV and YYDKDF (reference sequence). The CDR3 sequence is CATSRDRGGGVQGEQFF. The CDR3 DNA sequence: TGTGCCACCAGCAGAGATCGGGGCGGGGGCGTACAGGGGGAGCAGTTCTTC. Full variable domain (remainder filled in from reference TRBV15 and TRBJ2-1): DAMVIQNPRYQVTQFGKPVTLSCSQTLNHNVMYWYQQKSSQAPKLLFHYYDKDFNNEADTPDNFQSRRPNTSFCFLDIRSPGLGDTAMYLCATSRDRGGGVQGEQFFGPGTRLTVL.

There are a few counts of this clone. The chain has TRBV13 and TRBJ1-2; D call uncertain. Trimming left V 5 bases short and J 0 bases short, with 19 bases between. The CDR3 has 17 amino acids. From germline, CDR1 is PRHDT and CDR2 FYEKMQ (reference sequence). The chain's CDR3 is CASSIGGKGSANYGYTF. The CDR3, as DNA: TGTGCCAGCAGCATCGGCGGAAAAGGGTCGGCTAACTATGGCTACACCTTC. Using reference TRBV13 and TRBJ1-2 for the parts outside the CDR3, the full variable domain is AAGVIQSPRHLIKEKRETATLKCYPIPRHDTVYWYQQGPGQDPQFLISFYEKMQSDKGSIPDRFSAQQFSDYHSELNMSSLELGDSALYFCASSIGGKGSANYGYTFGSGTRLTVV.

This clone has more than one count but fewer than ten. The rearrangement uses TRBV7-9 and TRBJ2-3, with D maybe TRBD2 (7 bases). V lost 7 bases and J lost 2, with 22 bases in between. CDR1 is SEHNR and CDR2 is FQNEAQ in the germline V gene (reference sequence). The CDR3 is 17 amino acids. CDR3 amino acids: CASIIESTGGPTDTQYF. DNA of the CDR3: TGTGCCAGCATCATAGAGTCCACGGGGGGCCCCACAGATACGCAGTATTTT.

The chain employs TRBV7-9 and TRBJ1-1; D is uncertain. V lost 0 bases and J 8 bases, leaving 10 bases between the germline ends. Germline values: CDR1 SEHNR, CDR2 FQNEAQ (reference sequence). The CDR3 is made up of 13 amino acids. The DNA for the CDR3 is TGTGCCAGCAGCTTAGCGGAAGGGAGGGAAGCTTTCTTT. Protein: CASSLAEGREAFF.

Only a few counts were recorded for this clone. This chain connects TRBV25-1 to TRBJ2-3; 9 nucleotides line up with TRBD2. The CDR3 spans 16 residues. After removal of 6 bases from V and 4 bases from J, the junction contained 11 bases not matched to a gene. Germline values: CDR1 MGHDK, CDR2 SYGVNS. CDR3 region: CASRTSVGLASDTQYF. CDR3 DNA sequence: TGTGCCAGCAGGACATCCGTGGGACTAGCATCAGATACGCAGTATTTT.

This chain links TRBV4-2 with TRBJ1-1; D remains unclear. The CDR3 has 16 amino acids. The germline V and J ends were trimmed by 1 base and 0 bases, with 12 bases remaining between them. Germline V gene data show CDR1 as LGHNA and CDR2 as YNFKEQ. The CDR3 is CASSQASARLNTEAFF. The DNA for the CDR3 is TGTGCCAGCAGCCAAGCCTCGGCCAGATTGAACACTGAAGCTTTCTTT.

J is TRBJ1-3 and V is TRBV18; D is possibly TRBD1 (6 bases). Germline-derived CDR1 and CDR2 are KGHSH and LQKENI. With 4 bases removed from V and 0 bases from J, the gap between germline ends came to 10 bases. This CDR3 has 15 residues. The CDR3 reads CASSLTGHSGNTIYF. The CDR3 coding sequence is TGTGCCAGCTCACTTACAGGGCACTCTGGAAACACCATATATTTT. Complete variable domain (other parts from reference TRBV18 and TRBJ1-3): NAGVMQNPRHLVRRRGQEARLRCSPMKGHSHVYWYRQLPEEGLKFMVYLQKENIIDESGMPKERFSAEFPKEGPSILRIQQVVRGDSAAYFCASSLTGHSGNTIYFGEGSWLTVV.

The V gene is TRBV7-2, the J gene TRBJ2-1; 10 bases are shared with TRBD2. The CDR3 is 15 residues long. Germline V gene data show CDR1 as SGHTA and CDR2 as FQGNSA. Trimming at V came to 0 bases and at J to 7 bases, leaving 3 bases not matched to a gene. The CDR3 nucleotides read TGTGCCAGCAGCTTAGCTAGCGGGGGGTTTAATGAGCAGTTCTTC. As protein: CASSLASGGFNEQFF.

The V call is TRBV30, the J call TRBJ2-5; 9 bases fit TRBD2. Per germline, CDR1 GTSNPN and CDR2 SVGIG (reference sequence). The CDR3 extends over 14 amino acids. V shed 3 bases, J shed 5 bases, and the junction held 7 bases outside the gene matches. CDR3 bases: TGTGCCTGGAGGAGGGCGGGGGGGAGCGAGACCCAGTACTTC. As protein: CAWRRAGGSETQYF.

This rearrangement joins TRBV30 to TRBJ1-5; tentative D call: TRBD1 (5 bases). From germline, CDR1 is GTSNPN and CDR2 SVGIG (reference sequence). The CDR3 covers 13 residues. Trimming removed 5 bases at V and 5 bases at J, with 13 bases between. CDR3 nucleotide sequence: TGTGCCTGGCGGGACCCGAAATATCAGCCCCAGCATTTT. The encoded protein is CAWRDPKYQPQHF.

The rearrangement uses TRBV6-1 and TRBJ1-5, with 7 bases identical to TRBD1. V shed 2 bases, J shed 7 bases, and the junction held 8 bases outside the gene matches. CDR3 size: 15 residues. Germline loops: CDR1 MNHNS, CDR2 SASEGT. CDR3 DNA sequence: TGTGCCAGCAGTGAAACAGGGGTGGGTGGCCAGCCCCAGCATTTT. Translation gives CASSETGVGGQPQHF.

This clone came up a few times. DNA for the CDR3: TGTGCCAGCAGGCCCGGGTGGGTACAAGAGACCCAGTACTTC. Translating it yields CASRPGWVQETQYF. V gene TRBV6-1 combines with J gene TRBJ2-5; no clear D gene. Germline CDR1 is MNHNS and CDR2 is SASEGT. This CDR3 has 14 residues. The ends were cut back, 6 bases at V and 2 bases at J, with 13 bases in the middle.

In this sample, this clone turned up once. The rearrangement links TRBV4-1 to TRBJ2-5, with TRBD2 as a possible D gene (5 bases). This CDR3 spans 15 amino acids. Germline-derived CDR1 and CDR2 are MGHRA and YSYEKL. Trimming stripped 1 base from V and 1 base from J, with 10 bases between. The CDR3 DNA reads TGCGCCAGCAGCCAAGGGAGGACTTTCCAAGAGACCCAGTACTTC. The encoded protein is CASSQGRTFQETQYF.

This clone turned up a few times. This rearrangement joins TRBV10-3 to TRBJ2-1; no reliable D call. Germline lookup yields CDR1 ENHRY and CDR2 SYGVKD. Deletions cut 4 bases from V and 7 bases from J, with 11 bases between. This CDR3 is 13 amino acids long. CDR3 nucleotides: TGTGCCATCAGTGCCTCTAGGGCGAATGAGCAGTTCTTC. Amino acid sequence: CAISASRANEQFF.

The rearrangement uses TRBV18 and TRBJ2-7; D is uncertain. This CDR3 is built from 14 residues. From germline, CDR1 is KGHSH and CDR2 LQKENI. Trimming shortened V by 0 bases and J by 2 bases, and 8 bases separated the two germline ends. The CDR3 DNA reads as TGTGCCAGCTCACCACCGGGTAGAACCTACGAGCAGTACTTC. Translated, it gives CASSPPGRTYEQYF.

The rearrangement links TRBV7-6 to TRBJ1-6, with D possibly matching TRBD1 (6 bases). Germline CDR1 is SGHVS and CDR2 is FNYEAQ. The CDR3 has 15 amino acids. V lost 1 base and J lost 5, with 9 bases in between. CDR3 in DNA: TGTGCCAGCAGCTTAGGGGGACAACATAATTCACCCCTCCACTTT. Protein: CASSLGGQHNSPLHF.

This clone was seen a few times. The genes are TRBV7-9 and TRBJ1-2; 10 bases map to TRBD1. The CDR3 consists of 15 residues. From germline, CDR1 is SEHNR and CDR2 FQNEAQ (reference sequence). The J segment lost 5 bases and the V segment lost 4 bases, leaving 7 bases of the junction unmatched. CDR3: CASSSTGGVLYGYTF. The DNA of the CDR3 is TGTGCCAGCAGCTCGACAGGGGGCGTATTGTATGGCTACACCTTC.

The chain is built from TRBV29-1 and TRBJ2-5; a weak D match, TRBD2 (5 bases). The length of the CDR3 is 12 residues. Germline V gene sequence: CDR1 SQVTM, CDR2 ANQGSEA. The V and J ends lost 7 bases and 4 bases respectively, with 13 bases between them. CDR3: CSGTREGETQYF. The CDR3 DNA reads TGCAGCGGGACCAGAGAGGGAGAGACCCAGTACTTC.

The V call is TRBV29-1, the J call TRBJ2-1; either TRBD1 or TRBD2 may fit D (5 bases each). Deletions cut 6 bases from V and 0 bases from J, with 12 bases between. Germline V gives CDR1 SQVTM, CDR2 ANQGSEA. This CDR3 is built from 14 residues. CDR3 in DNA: TGCAGCGTGGGACGACAAAGCTCCTACAATGAGCAGTTCTTC. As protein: CSVGRQSSYNEQFF.

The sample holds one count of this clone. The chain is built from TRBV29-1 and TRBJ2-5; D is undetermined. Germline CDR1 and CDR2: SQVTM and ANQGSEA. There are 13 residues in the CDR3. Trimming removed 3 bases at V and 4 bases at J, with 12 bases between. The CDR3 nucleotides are TGCAGCGTTGACGGCCCCGGACGAGAGACCCAGTACTTC. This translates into CSVDGPGRETQYF.

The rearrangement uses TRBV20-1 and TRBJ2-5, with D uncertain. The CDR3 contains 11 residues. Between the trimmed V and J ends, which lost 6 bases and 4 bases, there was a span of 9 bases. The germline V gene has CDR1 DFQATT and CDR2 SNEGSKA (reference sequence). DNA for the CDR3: TGCAGTGCCACCCGAGGAGAGACCCAGTACTTC. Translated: CSATRGETQYF.

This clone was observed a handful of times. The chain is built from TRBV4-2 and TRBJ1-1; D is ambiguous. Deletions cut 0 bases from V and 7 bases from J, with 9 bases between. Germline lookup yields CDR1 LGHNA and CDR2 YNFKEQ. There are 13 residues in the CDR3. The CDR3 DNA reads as TGTGCCAGCAGCCAAGATATCGGGTTTGAAGCTTTCTTT. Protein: CASSQDIGFEAFF.

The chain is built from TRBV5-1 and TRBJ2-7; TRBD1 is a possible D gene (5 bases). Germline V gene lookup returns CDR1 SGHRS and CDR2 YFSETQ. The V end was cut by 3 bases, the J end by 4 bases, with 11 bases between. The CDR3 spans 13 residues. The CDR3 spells CASSSDTGYEQYF. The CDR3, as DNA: TGCGCCAGCAGCTCGGACACGGGTTACGAGCAGTACTTC.

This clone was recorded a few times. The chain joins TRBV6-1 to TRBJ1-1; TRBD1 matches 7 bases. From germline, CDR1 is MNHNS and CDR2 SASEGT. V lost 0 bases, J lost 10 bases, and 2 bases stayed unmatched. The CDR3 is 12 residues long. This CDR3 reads CASSEARGPAFF. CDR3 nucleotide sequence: TGTGCCAGCAGTGAAGCTAGGGGGCCAGCTTTCTTT.

This chain's CDR3 is CATLDEQYF. CDR3 nucleotides: TGTGCCACCCTAGACGAGCAGTACTTC. This chain connects TRBV15 to TRBJ2-7; D uncertain. This CDR3 has 9 residues. V was shortened by 8 bases and J by 5 bases, with 4 bases between the two germline ends. Germline assignment: CDR1 LNHNV and CDR2 YYDKDF (reference sequence).

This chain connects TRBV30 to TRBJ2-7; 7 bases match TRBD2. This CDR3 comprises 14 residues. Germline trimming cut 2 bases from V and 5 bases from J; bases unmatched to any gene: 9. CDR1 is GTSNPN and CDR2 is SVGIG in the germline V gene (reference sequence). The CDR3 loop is CAWSSSGRSHEQYF. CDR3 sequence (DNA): TGTGCCTGGAGTTCCTCCGGGAGGTCTCACGAGCAGTACTTC.

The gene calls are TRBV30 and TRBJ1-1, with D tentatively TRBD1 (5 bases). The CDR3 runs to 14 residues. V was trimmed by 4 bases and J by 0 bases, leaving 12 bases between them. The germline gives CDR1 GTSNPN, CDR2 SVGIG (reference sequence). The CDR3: CAWNQDRVNTEAFF. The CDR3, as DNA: TGTGCCTGGAATCAAGACAGAGTGAACACTGAAGCTTTCTTT.

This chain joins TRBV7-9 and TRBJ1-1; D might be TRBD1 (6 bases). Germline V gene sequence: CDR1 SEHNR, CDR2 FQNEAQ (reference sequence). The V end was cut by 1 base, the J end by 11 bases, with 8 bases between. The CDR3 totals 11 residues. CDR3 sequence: CASSLDRVAFF. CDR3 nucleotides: TGTGCCAGCAGCTTAGACAGGGTGGCTTTCTTT.

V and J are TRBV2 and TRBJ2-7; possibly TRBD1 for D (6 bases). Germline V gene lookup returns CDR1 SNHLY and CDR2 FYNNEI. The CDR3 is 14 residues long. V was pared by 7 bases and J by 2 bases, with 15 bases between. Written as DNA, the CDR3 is TGTGCCAGCAACCTACCGGGGACAACCTACGAGCAGTACTTC. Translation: CASNLPGTTYEQYF.